This T cell receptor (beta chain) emerged from a study of Ad26.COV2.S vaccination and SARS-CoV-2 variants. Study background: Enrollment placed the donor in the COV1001 Ad26.COV2.S trial arm. Study-level results: Spike-specific TCR breadth was greater after Ad26.COV2.S than placebo.

Treatment defined: 15 to 20 received Ad26.COV2.S at low or high dose, single or two shots; 5 received placebo; per-sample allocation not given. Samples were taken on day 63 after the first vaccine or placebo injection. Assay used: immunoSEQ multiplex PCR; TCRdb lists only in-frame clones, some missing. The table lists 300,000 to 350,000 clones, about 90% of them singletons. Concerning this clone itself: The antigen is undetermined.

V lost 5 bases, J lost 6 bases, and 8 bases lay in between. Germline CDR1 is SGHRS and CDR2 is YFSETQ. The CDR3 contains 12 residues. This receptor was taken from a person aged 18-65 years who received the Ad26.COV2.S COVID-19 vaccine or a placebo. This sample comprised peripheral blood, obtained in a trial of Ad26.COV2.S vaccine versus placebo. This chain connects TRBV5-1 to TRBJ2-2; unclear D gene. CDR3 nucleotide sequence: TGCGCCAGCAGAACCCAGGCCGGGGAGCTGTTTTTT. Residues: CASRTQAGELFF. The complete variable domain, with remaining parts taken from reference TRBV5-1 and TRBJ2-2, reads KAGVTQTPRYLIKTRGQQVTLSCSPISGHRSVSWYQQTPGQGLQFLFEYFSETQRNKGNFPGRFSGRQFSNSRSEMNVSTLELGDSALYLCASRTQAGELFFGEGSRLTVL.